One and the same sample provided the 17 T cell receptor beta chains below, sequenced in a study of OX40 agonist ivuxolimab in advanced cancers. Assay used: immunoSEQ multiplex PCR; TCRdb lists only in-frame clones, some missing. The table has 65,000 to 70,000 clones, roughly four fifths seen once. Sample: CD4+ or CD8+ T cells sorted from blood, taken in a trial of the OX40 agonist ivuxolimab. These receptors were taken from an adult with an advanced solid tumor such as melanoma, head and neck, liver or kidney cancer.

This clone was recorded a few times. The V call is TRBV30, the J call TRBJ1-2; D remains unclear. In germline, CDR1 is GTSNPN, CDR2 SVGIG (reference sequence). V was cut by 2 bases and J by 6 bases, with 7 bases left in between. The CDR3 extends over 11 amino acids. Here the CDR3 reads CAWSSFHGYTF. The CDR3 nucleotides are TGTGCCTGGAGTTCATTCCATGGCTACACCTTC. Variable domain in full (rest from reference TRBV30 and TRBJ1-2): SQTIHQWPATLVQPVGSPLSLECTVEGTSNPNLYWYRQAAGRGLQLLFYSVGIGQISSEVPQNLSASRPQDRQFILSSKKLLLSDSGFYLCAWSSFHGYTFGSGTRLTVV.

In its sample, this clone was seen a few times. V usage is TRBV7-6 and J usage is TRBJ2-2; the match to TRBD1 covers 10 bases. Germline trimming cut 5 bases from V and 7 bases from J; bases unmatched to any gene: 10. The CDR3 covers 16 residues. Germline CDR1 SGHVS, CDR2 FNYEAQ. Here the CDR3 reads CASSPGQGGSGGELFF. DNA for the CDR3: TGTGCCAGCAGCCCTGGACAGGGGGGCTCGGGCGGGGAGCTGTTTTTT. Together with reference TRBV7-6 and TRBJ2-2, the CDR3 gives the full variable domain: GAGVSQSPRYKVTKRGQDVALRCDPISGHVSLYWYRQALGQGPEFLTYFNYEAQQDKSGLPNDRFSAERPEGSISTLTIQRTEQRDSAMYRCASSPGQGGSGGELFFGEGSRLTVL.

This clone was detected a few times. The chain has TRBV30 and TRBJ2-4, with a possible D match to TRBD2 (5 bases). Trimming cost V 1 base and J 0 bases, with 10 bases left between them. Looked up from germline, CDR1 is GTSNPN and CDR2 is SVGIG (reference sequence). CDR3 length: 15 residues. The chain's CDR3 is CAWSGAGEAKNIQYF. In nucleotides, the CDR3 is TGTGCCTGGAGTGGCGCGGGCGAAGCCAAAAACATTCAGTACTTC. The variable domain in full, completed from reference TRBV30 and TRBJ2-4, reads SQTIHQWPATLVQPVGSPLSLECTVEGTSNPNLYWYRQAAGRGLQLLFYSVGIGQISSEVPQNLSASRPQDRQFILSSKKLLLSDSGFYLCAWSGAGEAKNIQYFGAGTRLSVL.

This CDR3 is CASRRSGEQFF. CDR3 in DNA: TGTGCCAGCAGACGTAGCGGGGAGCAGTTCTTC. The rearrangement links TRBV13 to TRBJ2-1; 7 nucleotides match TRBD2. The CDR3 totals 11 residues. Per germline, CDR1 PRHDT and CDR2 FYEKMQ (reference sequence). V shed 6 bases and J 10 bases; nucleotides not matched to a gene: 3.

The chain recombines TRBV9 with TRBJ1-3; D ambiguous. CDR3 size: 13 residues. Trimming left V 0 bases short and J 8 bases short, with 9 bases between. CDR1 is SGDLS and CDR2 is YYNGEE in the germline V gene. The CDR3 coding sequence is TGTGCCAGCAGCGTAGTTCCGGGCGACACCATATATTTT. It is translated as CASSVVPGDTIYF.

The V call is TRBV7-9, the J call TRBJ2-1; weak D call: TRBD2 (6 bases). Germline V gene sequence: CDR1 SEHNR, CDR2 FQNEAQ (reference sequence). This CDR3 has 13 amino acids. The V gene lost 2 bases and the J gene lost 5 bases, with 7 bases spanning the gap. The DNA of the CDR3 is TGTGCCAGCAGCTTACGCGGGAACAATGAGCAGTTCTTC. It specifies CASSLRGNNEQFF.

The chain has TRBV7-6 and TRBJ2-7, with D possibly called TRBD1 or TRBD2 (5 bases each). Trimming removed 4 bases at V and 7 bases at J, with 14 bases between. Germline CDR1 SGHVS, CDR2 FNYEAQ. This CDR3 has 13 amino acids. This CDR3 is CASSSGPWKEQYF. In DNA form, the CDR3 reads TGTGCCAGCAGCTCGGGGCCCTGGAAGGAGCAGTACTTC.

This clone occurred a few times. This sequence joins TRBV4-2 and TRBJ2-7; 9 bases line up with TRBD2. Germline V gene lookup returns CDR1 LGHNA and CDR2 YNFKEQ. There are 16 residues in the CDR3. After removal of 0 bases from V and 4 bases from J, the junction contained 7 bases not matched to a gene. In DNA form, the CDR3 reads TGTGCCAGCAGCCAAGATCAGGCGGGAGGGCGGTACGAGCAGTACTTC. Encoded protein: CASSQDQAGGRYEQYF.

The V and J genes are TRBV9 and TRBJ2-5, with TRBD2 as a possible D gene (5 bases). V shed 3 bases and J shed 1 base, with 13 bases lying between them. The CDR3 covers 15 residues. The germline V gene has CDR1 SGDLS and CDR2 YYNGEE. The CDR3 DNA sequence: TGTGCCAGCAGCGCCGCGACCGGACTCCAAGAGACCCAGTACTTC. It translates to CASSAATGLQETQYF.

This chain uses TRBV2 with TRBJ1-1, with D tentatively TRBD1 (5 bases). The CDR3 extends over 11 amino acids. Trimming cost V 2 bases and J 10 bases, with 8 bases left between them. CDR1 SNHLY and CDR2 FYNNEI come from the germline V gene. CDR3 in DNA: TGTGCCAGCAGTGAACGGGGGGGAGCTTTCTTT. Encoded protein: CASSERGGAFF.

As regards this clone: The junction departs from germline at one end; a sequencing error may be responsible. In DNA, the CDR3 is TGTGCCAGCAGTTTAGTTTCCTCCGAGCAGTACTTC. Residues: CASSLVSSEQYF. The V gene is TRBV28, the J gene TRBJ2-7; no clear D gene. In germline, CDR1 is MDHEN, CDR2 SYDVKM. The CDR3 extends over 12 amino acids.

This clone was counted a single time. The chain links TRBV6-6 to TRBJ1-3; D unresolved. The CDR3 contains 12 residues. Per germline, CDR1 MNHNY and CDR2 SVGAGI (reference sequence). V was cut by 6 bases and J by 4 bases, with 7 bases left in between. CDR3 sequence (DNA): TGTGCCAGCAGCTCTGGGGGAAACACCATATATTTT. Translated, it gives CASSSGGNTIYF.

For the CDR3, the DNA is TGTGCCAGCAGCTTCCTCGAGGGAGATACGCAGTATTTT. It is translated as CASSFLEGDTQYF. V and J are TRBV7-9 and TRBJ2-3; TRBD2 is a possible D gene (5 bases). With 3 bases removed from V and 5 bases from J, the gap between germline ends came to 9 bases. This CDR3 has 13 amino acids. The germline CDR1 and CDR2 sequences are SEHNR and FQNEAQ (reference sequence).

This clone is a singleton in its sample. DNA for the CDR3: TGTGCCAGCAGTTTAGCTCCGGAAATCTACGAGCAGTACTTC. It yields the protein CASSLAPEIYEQYF. This rearrangement joins TRBV28 to TRBJ2-7, with D unclear. Germline V gene lookup returns CDR1 MDHEN and CDR2 SYDVKM. This CDR3 is 14 amino acids long. Trimming removed 2 bases from V and 3 bases from J, with 11 bases in between.

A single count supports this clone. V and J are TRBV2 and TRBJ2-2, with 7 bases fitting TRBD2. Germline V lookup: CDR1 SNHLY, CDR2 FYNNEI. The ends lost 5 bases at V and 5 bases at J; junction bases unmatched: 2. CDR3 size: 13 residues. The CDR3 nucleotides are TGTGCCAGCAGTAAGGGAGGGACCGGGGAGCTGTTTTTT. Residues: CASSKGGTGELFF. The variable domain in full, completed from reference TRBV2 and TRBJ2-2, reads EPEVTQTPSHQVTQMGQEVILRCVPISNHLYFYWYRQILGQKVEFLVSFYNNEISEKSEIFDDQFSVERPDGSNFTLKIRSTKLEDSAMYFCASSKGGTGELFFGEGSRLTVL.

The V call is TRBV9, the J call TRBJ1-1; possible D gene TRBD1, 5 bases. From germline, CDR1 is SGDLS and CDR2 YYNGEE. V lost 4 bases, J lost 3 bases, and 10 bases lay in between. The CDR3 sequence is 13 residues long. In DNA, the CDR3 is TGTGCCAGCAGCTTCGGGGGTGACACTGAAGCTTTCTTT. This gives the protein CASSFGGDTEAFF.

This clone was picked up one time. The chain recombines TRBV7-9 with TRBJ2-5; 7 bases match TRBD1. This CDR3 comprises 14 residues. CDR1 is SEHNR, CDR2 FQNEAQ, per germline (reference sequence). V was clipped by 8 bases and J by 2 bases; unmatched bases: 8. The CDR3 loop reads CASRRDSRQETQYF. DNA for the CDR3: TGTGCCAGCCGCCGGGACAGTAGGCAAGAGACCCAGTACTTC.